What follows describes a single TCR beta chain. Per the original data handling: Amplification of reference gene primers provided the estimated nucleated cell counts. The table came from immunoSEQ multiplex PCR; TCRdb's copy has only in-frame clones and leaves some out. V and J calls plus clone size are reproduced from that table; the DNA served to infer D and trimming. The profile covers approximately 190,000 clones, with about 86% appearing a single time and roughly an eighth taken by the ten largest. The data derive from a study of blood T cell repertoires in COVID-19. Study at large: The cDNA or gDNA used as material had been derived from T cells, B-cell-depleted T cells, or PBMCs.

The germline V gene encodes CDR1 MNHEY and CDR2 SVGAGI. The CDR3 totals 12 residues. V lost 8 bases and J 1 base, leaving 8 bases between the germline ends. The V call is TRBV6-5, the J call TRBJ1-1; D uncertain. The source is a man aged 30-40 years with active or convalescent COVID-19. Material for sequencing was peripheral blood. The CDR3 coding sequence is TGTGCCAGCGCAGGCTGGAACACTGAAGCTTTCTTT. Protein sequence: CASAGWNTEAFF.